The 18 T cell receptor beta chains below all came from one sample that was sequenced in a study of blood T cell repertoires in COVID-19. The repertoire was sequenced with immunoSEQ multiplex PCR; TCRdb's copy has only in-frame clones and lacks some. This table holds over 100,000 clones, around four fifths found once. The sequenced sample was peripheral blood. The receptors were sampled from a woman aged 55-75 years with acute or convalescent COVID-19.

The genes are TRBV24-1 and TRBJ2-5; no firm D call. Germline V lookup: CDR1 KGHDR, CDR2 SFDVKD. V was trimmed by 9 bases and J by 5 bases, leaving 12 bases between them. This CDR3 contains 12 residues. The CDR3 nucleotides are TGTGCCACCGGTACAGACATTGAGACCCAGTACTTC. Translating gives CATGTDIETQYF.

This sequence joins TRBV2 and TRBJ1-2, with D possibly being TRBD1 (5 bases). V was trimmed by 6 bases and J by 2 bases, leaving 16 bases between them. The CDR3 consists of 15 residues. Looked up from germline, CDR1 is SNHLY and CDR2 is FYNNEI. Written as DNA, the CDR3 is TGTGCCAGCAGCTACTTGTCCGCAGGGAACTATGGCTACACCTTC. Translating it yields CASSYLSAGNYGYTF.

J is TRBJ1-2 and V is TRBV30; the D gene is possibly TRBD1 (5 bases). The ends were cut back, 3 bases at V and 2 bases at J, with 19 bases in the middle. This CDR3 has 16 amino acids. Per germline, CDR1 GTSNPN and CDR2 SVGIG (reference sequence). The CDR3 loop reads CAWRGRRGPTNYGYTF. In nucleotides, the CDR3 is TGTGCCTGGAGAGGGCGGCGGGGACCAACGAACTATGGCTACACCTTC. Based on the CDR3 plus reference TRBV30 and TRBJ1-2, the full variable domain is SQTIHQWPATLVQPVGSPLSLECTVEGTSNPNLYWYRQAAGRGLQLLFYSVGIGQISSEVPQNLSASRPQDRQFILSSKKLLLSDSGFYLCAWRGRRGPTNYGYTFGSGTRLTVV.

V is TRBV18 and J is TRBJ1-1, with D hard to call. V shed 3 bases and J shed 5 bases, with 10 bases lying between them. Germline CDR1 reads KGHSH; CDR2 reads LQKENI. The length of the CDR3 is 13 residues. The CDR3 reads CASSPQAGTEAFF. CDR3 sequence (DNA): TGTGCCAGCTCACCTCAGGCAGGAACTGAAGCTTTCTTT.

The chain uses TRBV30 and TRBJ2-1; tentatively, D is TRBD2 (5 bases). The CDR3 has 12 residues. Germline lookup yields CDR1 GTSNPN and CDR2 SVGIG (reference sequence). V lost 0 bases and J 10 bases, leaving 10 bases between the germline ends. CDR3 DNA sequence: TGTGCCTGGAGTGTAGCGGAGGTGGAGCAGTTCTTC. Translated, it gives CAWSVAEVEQFF.

The count of this clone is one. V gene TRBV27 combines with J gene TRBJ1-5, with D perhaps TRBD1 (6 bases). This CDR3 has 15 residues. The V gene's germline CDR1 is MNHEY and CDR2 SMNVEV (reference sequence). Between the trimmed V and J ends, which lost 3 bases and 0 bases, there was a span of 9 bases. The CDR3 loop is CASSFYRDSNQPQHF. Written as DNA, the CDR3 is TGTGCCAGCAGTTTTTACAGGGATAGCAATCAGCCCCAGCATTTT.

V is TRBV28 and J is TRBJ2-7; 7 bases are shared with TRBD2. Germline-derived CDR1 and CDR2 are MDHEN and SYDVKM. The CDR3 is made up of 12 amino acids. V dropped 6 bases and J dropped 6; count of bases not matched to a gene: 5. The CDR3 sequence is CASSTPGGEQYF. In DNA, the CDR3 is TGTGCCAGCAGCACCCCGGGGGGCGAGCAGTACTTC.

The rearrangement joins TRBV6-6 to TRBJ1-1; possibly TRBD1 for D (6 bases). Germline CDR1 reads MNHNY; CDR2 reads SVGAGI (reference sequence). Trimming removed 5 bases from V and 6 bases from J, with 10 bases in between. This CDR3 is 12 amino acids long. The CDR3 is CASSKQGAEAFF. As DNA, the CDR3 is TGTGCCAGCAGTAAACAGGGAGCTGAAGCTTTCTTT.

This clone has just one count. This chain connects TRBV7-2 to TRBJ2-7; D is possibly TRBD2 (5 bases). The germline gives CDR1 SGHTA, CDR2 FQGNSA. The CDR3 extends over 14 amino acids. Trimming stripped 5 bases from V and 2 bases from J, with 13 bases between. This CDR3 is CASSPRGLAYEQYF. DNA of the CDR3: TGTGCCAGCAGCCCCCGCGGGCTCGCCTACGAGCAGTACTTC.

The chain has TRBV24-1 and TRBJ2-1, with TRBD2 as a possible D gene (7 bases). In germline, CDR1 is KGHDR, CDR2 SFDVKD. Between the trimmed V and J ends, which lost 3 bases and 5 bases, there was a span of 10 bases. This CDR3 has 14 amino acids. CDR3 sequence reads: CATSDKRDNNEQFF. The CDR3 coding sequence is TGTGCCACCAGTGATAAGCGGGACAACAATGAGCAGTTCTTC.

J is TRBJ1-6 and V is TRBV27; no firm D call. Per germline, CDR1 MNHEY and CDR2 SMNVEV (reference sequence). Trimming left V 6 bases short and J 6 bases short, with 12 bases between. This CDR3 contains 14 residues. CDR3 residues: CASRAGWPNSPLHF. The CDR3 nucleotides read TGTGCCAGCAGGGCCGGGTGGCCTAATTCACCCCTCCACTTT.

The V and J genes are TRBV5-1 and TRBJ1-3; 10 bases are shared with TRBD1. The CDR3 has 18 residues. The junction had 10 bases not matched to a gene; V was cut back by 0 bases and J by 4 bases. Germline values: CDR1 SGHRS, CDR2 YFSETQ. The CDR3 sequence: CASSLERRTGGGGNTIYF. The CDR3 DNA is TGCGCCAGCAGCTTGGAGCGGCGGACAGGGGGAGGCGGAAACACCATATATTTT.

This chain uses TRBV3-1 (or the pseudogene TRBV3-2) with TRBJ1-4; 9 bases match TRBD1. The ends lost 4 bases at V and 17 bases at J; junction bases unmatched: 5. Germline V gives CDR1 LGHDT, CDR2 YNNKEL (reference sequence). The CDR3 spans 11 residues. For the CDR3, the DNA is TGTGCCAGCAGCCCCGGGACAGGGCGTTTTTTT. Amino acids: CASSPGTGRFF.

The genes are TRBV28 and TRBJ1-1; D is undetermined. V was pared by 1 base and J by 7 bases, with 7 bases between. The CDR3 extends over 12 amino acids. From germline, CDR1 is MDHEN and CDR2 SYDVKM. The CDR3 region has the DNA TGTGCCAGCAGTTTATCCGTTCTTGAAGCTTTCTTT. The encoded protein is CASSLSVLEAFF.

V and J are TRBV30 and TRBJ1-5; 10 positions agree with TRBD1. The CDR3 has 14 amino acids. Per the germline V gene, CDR1 is GTSNPN and CDR2 is SVGIG (reference sequence). V lost 5 bases to trimming and J lost 6 bases; unmatched junction nucleotides: 7. CDR3 protein: CAWDRDRGSQPQHF. The CDR3 DNA sequence: TGTGCCTGGGACCGGGACAGGGGAAGTCAGCCCCAGCATTTT.

Comments on this clone: The germline gene is not matched at one end of the junction; a read error may be the cause. This chain joins TRBV19 and TRBJ1-1; no clear D gene. The CDR3 sequence is 15 residues long. CDR1 and CDR2 (germline): LNHDA, SQIVND (reference sequence). CDR3 loop: CASSIIDRLKTEAFF. In DNA form, the CDR3 reads TGTGCCAGTAGTATAATAGATAGACTGAAGACTGAAGCTTTCTTT. The variable domain in full, with the rest retrieved from reference TRBV19 and TRBJ1-1, is DGGITQSPKYLFRKEGQNVTLSCEQNLNHDAMYWYRQDPGQGLRLIYYSQIVNDFQKGDIAEGYSVSREKKESFPLTVTSAQKNPTAFYLCASSIIDRLKTEAFFGQGTRLTVV.

The chain joins TRBV6-5 to TRBJ1-2; the D is unclear. The ends were cut back, 6 bases at V and 3 bases at J, with 11 bases in the middle. The CDR3 is 13 amino acids. Germline CDR1 reads MNHEY; CDR2 reads SVGAGI. CDR3 sequence reads: CASRKPGYYGYTF. The CDR3 DNA reads TGTGCCAGCAGAAAACCAGGTTACTATGGCTACACCTTC.

This chain joins TRBV5-6 and TRBJ1-4; 9 bases fit TRBD1. Unmatched junction bases numbered 5, after V lost 5 bases and J lost 0 bases. CDR3 length: 16 amino acids. CDR1 is SGHDT and CDR2 is YYEEEE in the germline V gene. CDR3 sequence reads: CASRQTGGATNEKLFF. The CDR3 bases are TGTGCCAGCAGGCAGACAGGGGGTGCAACTAATGAAAAACTGTTTTTT.